These T cell receptor beta chains were read from a single sample in a study of T cell repertoires in cytomegalovirus infection. TCRdb analysed the reads with MiXCR anew, one entry per CDR3 protein. The sample carries about 130,000 distinct CDR3 sequences, around 32% recorded once. Which antigens these TCRs recognize remains unknown. Material: CD8+ T cells from cultured PBMCs, obtained from culture after CMV antigen stimulation. The receptor set was obtained from a human donor in good health (CMV status not recorded). Some clones in this sample may be carry-over from other donors' samples. Each CDR3 is given without its conserved first and last residue. The D gene is left open where the match is weak.

>TRBJ2-2|TRBD2|14|TRBV19
ASSPRTGRDTGELF
>TRBJ1-1|TRBD1|12|TRBV27
ASSAAAGGTEAF
>TRBJ2-7|-|11|TRBV4-1
ASIQVGGYEQY
>TRBJ1-6|-|13|TRBV7-2
ASKTRSSYNSPLH
>TRBJ2-1|TRBD1|13|TRBV6-6
ASRLPGQGYNEQF
>TRBJ1-3|-|12|TRBV6-1
ASQGHGTGNTIY
>TRBJ2-1|-|9|TRBV4-1
ASSRGPEQF
>TRBJ1-2|-|12|TRBV7-8
ASRRNRLGYGYT
>TRBJ2-7|TRBD2|13|TRBV7-8
ASSSTSGGDNEQY
>TRBJ2-5|-|12|TRBV12-3/TRBV12-4
ASSSPGYQETQY
>TRBJ2-3|TRBD2|15|TRBV7-2
ASSSARGGGAWDTQY
>TRBJ2-1|TRBD2|14|TRBV7-9
ASSPRVSGGAPEQF
>TRBJ2-7|-|12|TRBV11-2
ASSLGTFPYEQY
>TRBJ2-3|-|13|TRBV12-5
ASGFTGEVTDTQY
>TRBJ2-2|TRBD1|14|TRBV6-5
ASSYSMTGTAGELF
>TRBJ2-5|-|11|TRBV14
ASSRRDQQTQY
>TRBJ2-7|-|12|TRBV4-1
ASSQDEGVQEQY
>TRBJ2-3|-|11|TRBV6-1
ASSEQIEHAQY
>TRBJ1-2|TRBD1|11|TRBV19
AIKGQGAYGYT
>TRBJ1-2|TRBD1|13|TRBV6-1
ASSETTGGGYGYT
>TRBJ2-7|TRBD2|12|TRBV2
ASSEEAGVYEQY
>TRBJ2-2|-|13|TRBV5-1
ASSPTGPYTGELF
>TRBJ1-3|-|13|TRBV6-1
ASSEDRSSGNTIY
>TRBJ2-7|-|12|TRBV11-2
ASSSQRYSYEQY
>TRBJ1-1|-|15|TRBV20-1
SARDRSRGVRSTEAF
>TRBJ1-2|TRBD1|11|TRBV7-9
ASSDRGNYGYT
>TRBJ1-2|-|13|TRBV6-2/TRBV6-3
ASSYIQAGIYGYT
>TRBJ1-5|-|13|TRBV10-3
AISGDKGWNQPQH
>TRBJ2-1|TRBD2|14|TRBV7-8
ASSQGLAGGRNEQF
>TRBJ2-6|-|17|TRBV19
ASSPDPGHLFSGANVLT
>TRBJ1-3|-|12|TRBV6-5
ASSPREAGNTIY
>TRBJ1-2|-|15|TRBV7-9
ASSPVPLTATYGGYT
>TRBJ2-7|-|12|TRBV20-1
SASSGAQSYEQY
>TRBJ1-2|-|13|TRBV4-1
ASSQAFQGGYGYT
>TRBJ2-2|-|10|TRBV5-6
ASSLPTGELF
>TRBJ2-1|TRBD2|14|TRBV7-3
ASSMTSGGAYNEQF
>TRBJ2-7|TRBD1|12|TRBV2
ASITGTGSYEQY
>TRBJ2-6|-|13|TRBV7-9
ASGVHFSGANVLT
>TRBJ1-2|TRBD1|14|TRBV6-6
ASSYNVDRGFYGYT
>TRBJ2-7|-|12|TRBV7-9
ASSLFDLAYEQY
>TRBJ2-3|TRBD1|12|TRBV20-1
SARDRGVADTQY
>TRBJ2-4|TRBD1|13|TRBV7-4
ASWLKTGAVDIQY
>TRBJ2-2|-|9|TRBV4-1
ASSQARELF
>TRBJ2-1|-|11|TRBV6-8
ASSYGRYNEQF
>TRBJ2-3|-|11|TRBV25-1
ATDSFGTDTQY
>TRBJ1-6|TRBD1|13|TRBV6-2/TRBV6-3
ASSPETGGNSPLH
>TRBJ2-7|TRBD1|14|TRBV6-6
ASSYGWGQGLDEQY
>TRBJ2-7|TRBD1|12|TRBV12-3/TRBV12-4
ASSFETGFGEQY
>TRBJ1-1|-|12|TRBV2
ASEPGAVNTEAF
>TRBJ2-2|-|11|TRBV28
ASSLGGVGELF
>TRBJ1-5|-|14|TRBV4-1
ASSQDAGNSNQPQH
>TRBJ2-1|-|11|TRBV11-1
ASSSTGPAQQF
>TRBJ1-5|-|12|TRBV7-6
ASSLDATYQPQH
>TRBJ1-4|-|12|TRBV7-4
ASTHLEGNEKLF